This TCR beta chain is drawn from a study of identical twins. In this sample, this clonotype turned up a few times. The CDR3 is made up of 17 amino acids. V dropped 3 bases and J dropped 3 bases, with 20 bases sitting between them. Germline CDR1 MNHEY, CDR2 SVGEGT. TCRdb reanalysed the 5' RACE reads using MiXCR and keeps one entry per CDR3 protein. The sample includes 1.5 million to 2 million distinct CDR3 sequences, around 33% seen only once; the top ten take less than 0.35%. The chain joins TRBV6-2 or TRBV6-3 to TRBJ1-2; a weak D match, TRBD1 (5 bases). Sequencing was performed on cord blood. The sequence was obtained from a newborn girl in good health. The chain's CDR3 is CASSYLGHQGGDYGYTF. The DNA of the CDR3 is TGTGCCAGCAGTTATCTGGGGCACCAGGGCGGAGACTATGGCTACACCTTC.